This passage covers 6 T cell receptor beta chains from one sample sequenced in a study of sequential checkpoint blockade in melanoma. Profiled with immunoSEQ multiplex PCR; TCRdb holds only in-frame clones, not every one. In the table there are 15,000 to 20,000 clones, more than 55% of which are singletons. The treatment is: randomized to nivolumab then ipilimumab (arm A) or the reverse (arm B). Sample: CD8+ T cells sorted from blood (inferred from file names), taken from a patient given nivolumab and ipilimumab in sequence. Receptors originate from a human donor with melanoma.

The chain couples TRBV7-2 to TRBJ1-1; 7 bases agree with TRBD1. Per the germline V gene, CDR1 is SGHTA and CDR2 is FQGNSA. The ends lost 5 bases at V and 0 bases at J; junction bases unmatched: 6. The CDR3 contains 15 residues. The CDR3 nucleotides read TGTGCCAGCAGCCCTCAACAGGGGATGAACACTGAAGCTTTCTTT. This encodes CASSPQQGMNTEAFF. Drawing the rest from reference TRBV7-2 and TRBJ1-1, the complete variable domain is GAGVSQSPSNKVTEKGKDVELRCDPISGHTALYWYRQSLGQGLEFLIYFQGNSAPDKSGLPSDRFSAERTGGSVSTLTIQRTQQEDSAVYLCASSPQQGMNTEAFFGQGTRLTVV.

This clone was detected only a few times. The genes are TRBV5-1 and TRBJ2-5, with 7 bases fitting TRBD2. The CDR3 has 14 amino acids. V gave up 4 bases and J gave up 3 bases; unmatched junction bases: 6. The germline CDR1 and CDR2 sequences are SGHRS and YFSETQ. As DNA, the CDR3 is TGCGCCAGCAGCAACAATCGGGGGGAAGAGACCCAGTACTTC. Its translation: CASSNNRGEETQYF.

This clone was recorded once. The V gene is TRBV4-2, the J gene TRBJ1-4; D is perhaps TRBD1 (5 bases). CDR1 LGHNA and CDR2 YNFKEQ come from the germline V gene. CDR3 length: 17 residues. The V end was cut by 0 bases, the J end by 5 bases, with 16 bases between. This chain's CDR3 is CASSQDDVQGRNEKLFF. In nucleotides, the CDR3 is TGTGCCAGCAGCCAAGATGATGTTCAGGGTAGAAATGAAAAACTGTTTTTT.

Sample share makes this clone medium-sized. V gene TRBV11-2 combines with J gene TRBJ1-2; 10 bases line up with TRBD1. In germline, CDR1 is SGHAT, CDR2 FQNNGV. The CDR3 length is 16 residues. The V and J ends lost 8 bases and 1 base, in that order; junction bases with no gene match: 10. This chain's CDR3 is CASYGKGQGINYGYTF. The CDR3 DNA follows: TGTGCCAGCTATGGGAAGGGACAGGGGATTAACTATGGCTACACCTTC.

The chain joins TRBV19 to TRBJ2-4, with 8 bases matching TRBD2. CDR3 size: 13 residues. Trimming took 7 bases from V and 6 from J; bases not matched to a gene: 5. Germline CDR1 and CDR2: LNHDA and SQIVND (reference sequence). The CDR3 region has the DNA TGTGCCAGTAAATCAACTAGCGGAAACATTCAGTACTTC. Translated: CASKSTSGNIQYF.

The rearrangement uses TRBV20-1 and TRBJ1-2, with a possible D match to TRBD1 (5 bases). The CDR3 spans 9 residues. Germline CDR1 reads DFQATT; CDR2 reads SNEGSKA (reference sequence). V was cut by 8 bases and J by 6 bases, with 7 bases left in between. CDR3 amino acids: CSTTDGYTF. DNA of the CDR3: TGCAGTACGACAGATGGCTACACCTTC.